Shown below are 28 T cell receptor beta chains from a single sample sequenced in a study of CD8 T cells in ankylosing spondylitis. TCRdb reprocessed the 5' RACE reads with MiXCR, giving one entry per CDR3 protein. The sample lists about 15,000 distinct CDR3 sequences, approximately 2.5% occurring once. The sequenced sample was blood, either unsorted or a sorted T cell fraction (not recorded which). These TCRs come from a male donor with ankylosing spondylitis or in good health (not recorded which).

This clonotype was seen at least ten times. DNA of the CDR3: TGTGCCAGCAGCGTAGACCCGGGGGCCAACGTCCTGACTTTC. This translates into CASSVDPGANVLTF. The rearrangement joins TRBV9 to TRBJ2-6; unclear D gene. Between the trimmed V and J ends, which lost 0 bases and 4 bases, there was a span of 5 bases. CDR3 length: 14 amino acids. In germline, CDR1 is SGDLS, CDR2 YYNGEE.

In this sample, this clonotype turned up many times. The gene calls are TRBV9 and TRBJ2-5; TRBD2 is a possible D gene (6 bases). Germline loops: CDR1 SGDLS, CDR2 YYNGEE. The CDR3 has 14 amino acids. V shed 0 bases and J shed 2 bases, with 8 bases lying between them. Written as DNA, the CDR3 is TGTGCCAGCAGCGTAGTTAGCGGACAAGAGACCCAGTACTTC. Its translation is CASSVVSGQETQYF.

This clonotype was counted at least ten times. The rearrangement links TRBV9 to TRBJ2-1; 9 bases fit TRBD2. Germline V gene data show CDR1 as SGDLS and CDR2 as YYNGEE. V trimming: 4 bases; J trimming: 2 bases; junction bases outside the gene matches: 4. There are 15 residues in the CDR3. As DNA, the CDR3 is TGTGCCAGCAGCTCCCGACTAGCGGCCTACAATGAGCAGTTCTTC. Its protein is CASSSRLAAYNEQFF.

This clonotype showed up many times. V gene TRBV9 combines with J gene TRBJ1-2; perhaps TRBD1 as D (5 bases). V was cut by 3 bases and J by 9 bases, with 18 bases left in between. CDR1 is SGDLS and CDR2 is YYNGEE in the germline V gene. The CDR3 runs 14 residues. This CDR3 is CASSAGQAQRRYTF. In DNA form, the CDR3 reads TGTGCCAGCAGCGCGGGGCAGGCACAGCGGCGCTACACCTTC.

There are many counts of this clonotype. The CDR3 coding sequence is TGTGCCAGCAGCGTAGAGACAGCCCTAACGGGCGGCTACACCTTC. Translating it yields CASSVETALTGGYTF. The genes are TRBV9 and TRBJ1-2; tentatively, D is TRBD1 (5 bases). Trimming shortened V by 0 bases and J by 8 bases, and 17 bases separated the two germline ends. Germline V gives CDR1 SGDLS, CDR2 YYNGEE. The CDR3 runs to 15 residues.

This clonotype was seen repeatedly, ten times or more. The rearrangement uses TRBV9 and TRBJ2-2; tentative D call: TRBD2 (5 bases). The germline V gene has CDR1 SGDLS and CDR2 YYNGEE. V dropped 4 bases and J dropped 6 bases, with 10 bases sitting between them. The CDR3 covers 13 residues. CDR3 protein: CASSLSGAGELFF. The CDR3 bases are TGTGCCAGCAGCCTCAGCGGAGCCGGGGAGCTGTTTTTT.

This clonotype is labeled as medium-sized. This rearrangement joins TRBV9 to TRBJ2-7; weak D call: TRBD2 (5 bases). This CDR3 is 16 amino acids long. In germline, CDR1 is SGDLS, CDR2 YYNGEE. The V end was cut by 0 bases, the J end by 0 bases, with 13 bases between. The CDR3: CASSVGTSETSYEQYF. The CDR3 bases are TGTGCCAGCAGCGTAGGCACTAGTGAGACCTCCTACGAGCAGTACTTC.

The sample holds many counts of this clonotype. This chain joins TRBV9 and TRBJ2-1, with 7 positions matching TRBD1. V was clipped by 0 bases and J by 4 bases; unmatched bases: 4. CDR1 and CDR2 from the germline V gene are SGDLS and YYNGEE. This CDR3 is 15 amino acids long. The CDR3 nucleotides read TGTGCCAGCAGCGTAGAGGGGGACAGTTACAATGAGCAGTTCTTC. This codes for CASSVEGDSYNEQFF.

In its sample, this clonotype was seen many times. The rearrangement uses TRBV9 and TRBJ2-5; D ambiguous. Germline loops: CDR1 SGDLS, CDR2 YYNGEE. The CDR3 spans 14 residues. V was clipped by 0 bases and J by 3 bases, with 9 bases between them. The CDR3 nucleotides read TGTGCCAGCAGCGTAGGTCCCCTGGAAGAGACCCAGTACTTC. It specifies CASSVGPLEETQYF.

This clonotype was seen many times. The V and J genes are TRBV9 and TRBJ1-1; D is ambiguous. This CDR3 spans 15 amino acids. Trimming removed 0 bases at V and 1 base at J, with 10 bases between. Germline V lookup: CDR1 SGDLS, CDR2 YYNGEE. CDR3 DNA: TGTGCCAGCAGCGTAGGGTTGGGTGGGAACACTGAAGCTTTCTTT. It yields the protein CASSVGLGGNTEAFF. Complete variable domain (other parts from reference TRBV9 and TRBJ1-1): DSGVTQTPKHLITATGQRVTLRCSPRSGDLSVYWYQQSLDQGLQFLIQYYNGEERAKGNILERFSAQQFPDLHSELNLSSLELGDSALYFCASSVGLGGNTEAFFGQGTRLTVV.

This chain links TRBV9 with TRBJ1-4; 11 nucleotides match TRBD1. Germline-derived CDR1 and CDR2 are SGDLS and YYNGEE. Trimming at V came to 5 bases and at J to 2 bases, leaving 5 bases not matched to a gene. The CDR3 has 16 amino acids. The CDR3 nucleotides are TGTGCCAGCAGTCACGGACAGGGGGCTACTAATGAAAAACTGTTTTTT. Translating gives CASSHGQGATNEKLFF.

The table lists this clonotype with many counts. The V gene is TRBV9, the J gene TRBJ2-2; the D is unclear. Germline CDR1 reads SGDLS; CDR2 reads YYNGEE. V shed 0 bases and J shed 8 bases, with 5 bases lying between them. The CDR3 runs to 12 residues. CDR3 nucleotides: TGTGCCAGCAGCGTAGGTGGGGGGGAGCTGTTTTTT. Translated: CASSVGGGELFF. Variable domain in full (rest from reference TRBV9 and TRBJ2-2): DSGVTQTPKHLITATGQRVTLRCSPRSGDLSVYWYQQSLDQGLQFLIQYYNGEERAKGNILERFSAQQFPDLHSELNLSSLELGDSALYFCASSVGGGELFFGEGSRLTVL.

There are many counts of this clonotype. Here the CDR3 DNA reads TGTGCCAGCAGCCCCTCGGGACAGGAGAATGAAAAACTGTTTTTT. Amino acids: CASSPSGQENEKLFF. The chain carries TRBV9 and TRBJ1-4; 8 bases match TRBD1. CDR1 SGDLS and CDR2 YYNGEE come from the germline V gene. There are 15 residues in the CDR3. V dropped 4 bases and J dropped 5; count of bases not matched to a gene: 7.

This clonotype was counted many times. This chain connects TRBV9 to TRBJ2-7; 10 positions match TRBD1. The CDR3 has 16 amino acids. Germline loops: CDR1 SGDLS, CDR2 YYNGEE. V shed 0 bases, J shed 3 bases, and the junction held 6 bases outside the gene matches. This CDR3 reads CASSVAGQGLIYEQYF. In DNA form, the CDR3 reads TGTGCCAGCAGCGTAGCGGGACAGGGGTTGATCTACGAGCAGTACTTC.

This clonotype came up many times. The J gene is TRBJ1-2, the V gene TRBV9, with 8 bases lining up with TRBD1. CDR1 and CDR2 from the germline V gene are SGDLS and YYNGEE. The CDR3 runs 15 residues. The ends lost 2 bases at V and 3 bases at J; junction bases unmatched: 6. CDR3 sequence: CASSVTGAEDYGYTF. CDR3 DNA: TGTGCCAGCAGCGTGACAGGGGCCGAGGACTATGGCTACACCTTC.

The table lists this clonotype with many counts. The J gene is TRBJ2-7, the V gene TRBV9; 12 bases agree with TRBD2. Germline V gives CDR1 SGDLS, CDR2 YYNGEE. The CDR3 has 15 residues. The J segment lost 2 bases and the V segment lost 4 bases, leaving 4 bases of the junction unmatched. The CDR3, as DNA: TGTGCCAGCAGCTTAGGACTAGCGGGGACCTACGAGCAGTACTTC. It is translated as CASSLGLAGTYEQYF.

Many counts were recorded for this clonotype. This chain connects TRBV9 to TRBJ2-2; the D gene could be TRBD1 or TRBD2 (7 bases each). Per germline, CDR1 SGDLS and CDR2 YYNGEE. The CDR3 has 16 amino acids. Between the trimmed V and J ends, which lost 0 bases and 4 bases, there was a span of 13 bases. CDR3 nucleotides: TGTGCCAGCAGCGTAGGGGAGGGACAGATCACCGGGGAGCTGTTTTTT. Protein product: CASSVGEGQITGELFF.

Many counts were recorded for this clonotype. The genes are TRBV9 and TRBJ1-1; D perhaps matches TRBD1 (6 bases). Germline CDR1 reads SGDLS; CDR2 reads YYNGEE. Between the trimmed V and J ends, which lost 2 bases and 4 bases, there was a span of 18 bases. The CDR3 runs 16 residues. CDR3 sequence (DNA): TGTGCCAGCAGCGTCCAACAGGGTCTAGGGACCACTGAAGCTTTCTTT. This codes for CASSVQQGLGTTEAFF.

In its sample, this clonotype ranks as medium-sized. This chain links TRBV9 with TRBJ1-4, with D uncertain. The CDR3 length is 14 residues. Trimming stripped 0 bases from V and 10 bases from J, with 13 bases between. CDR1 is SGDLS, CDR2 YYNGEE, per germline. CDR3 residues: CASSVAQAGGKLFF. CDR3 DNA sequence: TGTGCCAGCAGCGTAGCGCAGGCCGGAGGAAAACTGTTTTTT.

This clonotype is termed medium-sized. The chain employs TRBV9 and TRBJ2-2; 7 nucleotides agree with TRBD1. V lost 2 bases to trimming and J lost 2 bases; unmatched junction nucleotides: 18. The CDR3 runs 20 residues. Germline-derived CDR1 and CDR2 are SGDLS and YYNGEE. The CDR3 DNA sequence: TGTGCCAGCAGCGTCTGGGGTACCCCCAGACAGGGTAGAAACACCGGGGAGCTGTTTTTT. Its translation is CASSVWGTPRQGRNTGELFF.

This clonotype came up many times. The genes are TRBV9 and TRBJ1-1; the D gene is possibly TRBD1 (6 bases). Germline CDR1 SGDLS, CDR2 YYNGEE. Trimming left V 3 bases short and J 4 bases short, with 13 bases between. CDR3 length equals 14 residues. CDR3 sequence: CASSATGKATEAFF. As DNA, the CDR3 is TGTGCCAGCAGCGCCACAGGGAAGGCCACTGAAGCTTTCTTT.

This clonotype showed up many times. V gene TRBV3-1 combines with J gene TRBJ2-5; TRBD2 is a possible D gene (6 bases). V was shortened by 0 bases and J by 3 bases, with 14 bases between the two germline ends. The CDR3 runs 16 residues. Germline CDR1 and CDR2: LGHDT and YNNKEL (reference sequence). The CDR3 region has the DNA TGTGCCAGCAGCCAAGATCCGCCTAGCGCAAAAGAGACCCAGTACTTC. Its protein is CASSQDPPSAKETQYF.

This clonotype was picked up many times. V usage is TRBV9 and J usage is TRBJ2-7; D is possibly TRBD2 (6 bases). CDR3 length equals 14 residues. V lost 3 bases and J 2 bases, leaving 12 bases between the germline ends. CDR1 is SGDLS, CDR2 YYNGEE, per germline. CDR3 in DNA: TGTGCCAGCAGCGCTCGGACTACACCCTACGAGCAGTACTTC. Amino acids: CASSARTTPYEQYF.

This clonotype was observed at least ten times. The rearrangement links TRBV9 to TRBJ2-7; 7 bases align to TRBD2. Germline values: CDR1 SGDLS, CDR2 YYNGEE. V shed 1 base and J 4 bases; nucleotides not matched to a gene: 8. This CDR3 is 15 amino acids long. The CDR3 region is CASSVNAGVGYEQYF. CDR3 nucleotides: TGTGCCAGCAGCGTAAATGCGGGAGTGGGTTACGAGCAGTACTTC.

This clonotype has ten or more counts. The gene calls are TRBV9 and TRBJ2-1; weak D call: TRBD1 (6 bases). Trimming pared 2 bases from V and 4 bases from J, leaving 16 bases between. The CDR3 is made up of 16 amino acids. Germline values: CDR1 SGDLS, CDR2 YYNGEE. The chain's CDR3 is CASSVHGAGDYNEQFF. Here the CDR3 DNA reads TGTGCCAGCAGCGTCCACGGGGCAGGGGATTACAATGAGCAGTTCTTC.

Here the CDR3 reads CASSVGASGSNEQFF. In nucleotides, the CDR3 is TGTGCCAGCAGCGTAGGGGCTAGCGGGAGCAATGAGCAGTTCTTC. The gene calls are TRBV9 and TRBJ2-1; 10 positions match TRBD2. The germline CDR1 and CDR2 sequences are SGDLS and YYNGEE. Germline trimming cut 0 bases from V and 6 bases from J; bases unmatched to any gene: 3. CDR3 length: 15 amino acids.

This clonotype has at least ten counts. The gene calls are TRBV9 and TRBJ2-2, with 9 bases lining up with TRBD1. Trimming removed 1 base from V and 3 bases from J; junction bases left unmatched: 1. Germline assignment: CDR1 SGDLS and CDR2 YYNGEE. This CDR3 has 15 residues. Written as DNA, the CDR3 is TGTGCCAGCAGCGTAAGGACAGGGGACACCGGGGAGCTGTTTTTT. Its protein is CASSVRTGDTGELFF.

In its sample, this clonotype ranks as medium-sized. The chain uses TRBV9 and TRBJ2-2; 9 bases are a match to TRBD1. Germline trimming cut 4 bases from V and 5 bases from J; bases unmatched to any gene: 6. From germline, CDR1 is SGDLS and CDR2 YYNGEE. This CDR3 comprises 15 residues. CDR3 amino acids: CASSPGQGRTGELFF. In DNA form, the CDR3 reads TGTGCCAGCAGCCCGGGACAGGGTCGAACCGGGGAGCTGTTTTTT.